This passage covers 30 T cell receptor beta chains from one sample sequenced in a study of cytomegalovirus exposure and HLA in healthy donors. TCRdb's table, derived via immunoSEQ multiplex PCR, lists solely in-frame clones and lacks some. The sample lists roughly 180,000 clones; 86% were seen once. The sequencing sample was made of PBMCs. These receptors were collected from a man aged 25 to 45 in good health and CMV-seropositive.

The chain has TRBV5-8 and TRBJ2-2, with D perhaps TRBD2 (6 bases). There are 16 residues in the CDR3. Germline V lookup: CDR1 SGHTS, CDR2 YDEGEE. Deletions cut 0 bases from V and 3 bases from J, with 12 bases between. Here the CDR3 DNA reads TGTGCCAGCAGCTTGGGGGGAGGACACTACACCGGGGAGCTGTTTTTT. Its protein is CASSLGGGHYTGELFF.

This clone was seen only a few times. The V call is TRBV2, the J call TRBJ2-7; weak D call: TRBD2 (5 bases). The CDR3 is made up of 14 amino acids. V lost 3 bases and J lost 0, with 9 bases in between. The V gene's germline CDR1 is SNHLY and CDR2 FYNNEI. In nucleotides, the CDR3 is TGTGCCAGCAGTGAGCGGGTTCTCTCCTACGAGCAGTACTTC. Its translation is CASSERVLSYEQYF.

This rearrangement joins TRBV9 to TRBJ2-3, with TRBD2 identical over 12 bases. V dropped 2 bases and J dropped 4; count of bases not matched to a gene: 14. The CDR3 consists of 19 residues. CDR1 is SGDLS and CDR2 is YYNGEE in the germline V gene. In nucleotides, the CDR3 is TGTGCCAGCAGCGTCCTAACGACTAGCGGGAGCCCGGGGGCAGATACGCAGTATTTT. This codes for CASSVLTTSGSPGADTQYF.

The J gene is TRBJ2-1, the V gene TRBV27; unclear D gene. Trimming took off 8 bases at V and 4 bases at J, with 9 bases between the two ends. This CDR3 is 12 amino acids long. The germline V gene encodes CDR1 MNHEY and CDR2 SMNVEV (reference sequence). In nucleotides, the CDR3 is TGTGCCAGCGGTCGACCTTACAATGAGCAGTTCTTC. Translation gives CASGRPYNEQFF.

The gene calls are TRBV7-6 and TRBJ1-1, with 10 bases fitting TRBD1. CDR1 and CDR2 (germline): SGHVS, FNYEAQ. The CDR3 length is 15 residues. J was trimmed by 3 bases and V by 4 bases; bases with no gene match: 5. The CDR3 spells CASSSRDRGHTEAFF. For the CDR3, the DNA is TGTGCCAGCAGCTCCCGGGACAGGGGACACACTGAAGCTTTCTTT.

The J gene is TRBJ1-4, the V gene TRBV4-3; the match to TRBD1 covers 9 bases. The germline CDR1 and CDR2 sequences are LGHNA and YSLEER. Trimming took 5 bases from V and 7 from J; bases not matched to a gene: 5. The CDR3 is made up of 14 amino acids. The CDR3 DNA is TGCGCCAGCAGCACCGGGACAGGGATTGAAAAACTGTTTTTT. Translated: CASSTGTGIEKLFF.

This chain links TRBV7-3 with TRBJ2-7, with 11 nucleotides matching TRBD1. J was trimmed by 3 bases and V by 5 bases; bases with no gene match: 6. This CDR3 comprises 15 residues. CDR1 is SGHTA and CDR2 is FQGTGA in the germline V gene. In DNA form, the CDR3 reads TGTGCCAGCAGCCTTGCCGGGACAGGGGGCTACGAGCAGTACTTC. It translates to CASSLAGTGGYEQYF.

The rearrangement joins TRBV29-1 to TRBJ2-5, with D perhaps TRBD2 (5 bases). Germline V gives CDR1 SQVTM, CDR2 ANQGSEA. V lost 7 bases and J 5 bases, leaving 11 bases between the germline ends. The CDR3 consists of 11 residues. This CDR3 reads CSAEGGETQYF. Written as DNA, the CDR3 is TGCAGCGCTGAGGGCGGGGAGACCCAGTACTTC. The full variable domain, completed using reference TRBV29-1 and TRBJ2-5, is SAVISQKPSRDICQRGTSLTIQCQVDSQVTMMFWYRQQPGQSLTLIATANQGSEATYESGFVIDKFPISRPNLTFSTLTVSNMSPEDSSIYLCSAEGGETQYFGPGTRLLVL.

V gene TRBV27 combines with J gene TRBJ2-7; 10 bases map to TRBD2. This CDR3 has 13 amino acids. The V gene end was trimmed by 4 bases and the J gene end by 4 bases; junction bases not matched to a gene: 1. From germline, CDR1 is MNHEY and CDR2 SMNVEV (reference sequence). This chain's CDR3 is CASSWTSGYEQYF. The CDR3 nucleotides read TGTGCCAGCAGTTGGACTAGCGGTTACGAGCAGTACTTC.

A single count supports this clone. This chain joins TRBV4-3 and TRBJ1-2; D remains ambiguous. This CDR3 has 15 amino acids. Trimming shortened V by 0 bases and J by 4 bases, and 12 bases separated the two germline ends. Germline V gene data show CDR1 as LGHNA and CDR2 as YSLEER. DNA of the CDR3: TGCGCCAGCAGCCAAGAGCAGAGTTACCCCTATGGCTACACCTTC. Translation: CASSQEQSYPYGYTF.

This clone was found once. V is TRBV29-1 and J is TRBJ2-1; D might be TRBD2 (6 bases). CDR1 is SQVTM, CDR2 ANQGSEA, per germline. V was shortened by 6 bases and J by 7 bases, with 19 bases between the two germline ends. The CDR3 runs 14 residues. The chain's CDR3 is CSVAGTAIGNEQFF. The CDR3 DNA is TGCAGCGTGGCCGGGACTGCGATCGGTAATGAGCAGTTCTTC.

This chain joins TRBV11-2 and TRBJ2-5, with 9 bases lining up with TRBD2. V shed 1 base, J shed 2 bases, and the junction held 2 bases outside the gene matches. CDR1 is SGHAT and CDR2 is FQNNGV in the germline V gene. CDR3 length: 15 residues. The chain's CDR3 is CASSLGLAGQETQYF. The CDR3 DNA is TGTGCCAGCAGCTTAGGGCTAGCGGGGCAAGAGACCCAGTACTTC.

The chain is built from TRBV9 and TRBJ2-3; 7 bases are a match to TRBD2. The CDR3 consists of 14 residues. The germline V gene encodes CDR1 SGDLS and CDR2 YYNGEE. V gave up 1 base and J gave up 1 base; unmatched junction bases: 0. For the CDR3, the DNA is TGTGCCAGCAGCGTAACTAGCGGCACAGATACGCAGTATTTT. Translation gives CASSVTSGTDTQYF.

This sequence joins TRBV7-9 and TRBJ2-7; TRBD2 might be the D (5 bases). The CDR3 sequence is 12 residues long. Between the trimmed V and J ends, which lost 5 bases and 3 bases, there was a span of 8 bases. The germline V gene has CDR1 SEHNR and CDR2 FQNEAQ (reference sequence). CDR3 nucleotides: TGTGCCAGCAGCGACTATAACTACGAGCAGTACTTC. It codes for CASSDYNYEQYF.

The V and J genes are TRBV9 and TRBJ1-2, with D unclear. Germline V gene sequence: CDR1 SGDLS, CDR2 YYNGEE. V was pared by 0 bases and J by 8 bases, with 17 bases between. The CDR3 length is 15 residues. CDR3 residues: CASSVEPNDVGGYTF. The CDR3 coding sequence is TGTGCCAGCAGCGTAGAGCCTAACGATGTGGGAGGCTACACCTTC.

This chain links TRBV27 with TRBJ2-3, with D unresolved. The CDR3 runs to 15 residues. The V and J ends lost 5 bases and 1 base respectively, with 13 bases between them. Germline V CDR1 and CDR2: MNHEY, SMNVEV (reference sequence). The CDR3 region is CASSPTTQGTDTQYF. Written as DNA, the CDR3 is TGTGCCAGCAGTCCGACAACTCAAGGCACAGATACGCAGTATTTT.

V and J are TRBV5-1 and TRBJ2-2; possibly TRBD2 for D (5 bases). Germline V gene lookup returns CDR1 SGHRS and CDR2 YFSETQ. V lost 0 bases and J 0 bases, leaving 9 bases between the germline ends. The CDR3 contains 16 residues. The chain's CDR3 is CASSLAGNSNTGELFF. CDR3 coding DNA: TGCGCCAGCAGCTTGGCCGGGAACTCGAACACCGGGGAGCTGTTTTTT.

The rearrangement links TRBV6-5 to TRBJ1-4, with 8 bases matching TRBD1. Trimming removed 6 bases from V and 9 bases from J; junction bases left unmatched: 6. This CDR3 has 13 amino acids. Germline values: CDR1 MNHEY, CDR2 SVGAGI. The DNA of the CDR3 is TGTGCCAGCAGGGGGACAGGAAGTCAAAAACTGTTTTTT. It codes for CASRGTGSQKLFF.

J is TRBJ2-2 and V is TRBV11-2, with D uncertain. The length of the CDR3 is 15 residues. Germline V gene lookup returns CDR1 SGHAT and CDR2 FQNNGV. The V gene lost 8 bases and the J gene lost 4 bases, with 17 bases spanning the gap. In DNA, the CDR3 is TGTGCCAGCGCCCCGACTGCAGACTTCACCGGGGAGCTGTTTTTT. Translated: CASAPTADFTGELFF.

V usage is TRBV11-3 and J usage is TRBJ2-3; no reliable D call. The germline gives CDR1 SGHNT, CDR2 YENEEA. This CDR3 has 15 amino acids. V lost 0 bases, J lost 4 bases, and 11 bases lay in between. The CDR3 region is CASSLEALTPDTQYF. CDR3 nucleotide sequence: TGTGCCAGCAGCTTAGAGGCTCTCACCCCAGATACGCAGTATTTT.

The chain links TRBV10-3 to TRBJ2-1; 8 bases map to TRBD1. J gave up 4 bases and V 0 bases, and 2 bases lay outside the gene matches. There are 15 residues in the CDR3. Germline values: CDR1 ENHRY, CDR2 SYGVKD. The CDR3 DNA reads TGTGCCATCAGTGAGTCGTGGACAGGGTACAATGAGCAGTTCTTC. This translates into CAISESWTGYNEQFF.

This clone was seen more than once but under ten times. The chain recombines TRBV7-9 with TRBJ2-7; 7 bases map to TRBD1. This CDR3 spans 14 amino acids. From germline, CDR1 is SEHNR and CDR2 FQNEAQ (reference sequence). The J segment lost 3 bases and the V segment lost 4 bases, leaving 6 bases of the junction unmatched. This CDR3 is CASSSWDRNYEQYF. In DNA form, the CDR3 reads TGTGCCAGCAGCTCTTGGGACAGAAACTACGAGCAGTACTTC. Based on the CDR3 plus reference TRBV7-9 and TRBJ2-7, the full variable domain is DTGVSQNPRHKITKRGQNVTFRCDPISEHNRLYWYRQTLGQGPEFLTYFQNEAQLEKSRLLSDRFSAERPKGSFSTLEIQRTEQGDSAMYLCASSSWDRNYEQYFGPGTRLTVT.

This sequence joins TRBV6-1 and TRBJ1-1; TRBD1 might be the D (5 bases). The CDR3 is made up of 15 amino acids. The germline CDR1 and CDR2 sequences are MNHNS and SASEGT. Trimming pared 2 bases from V and 0 bases from J, leaving 10 bases between. This CDR3 is CASSETGIMNTEAFF. CDR3 nucleotides: TGTGCCAGCAGTGAAACAGGCATAATGAACACTGAAGCTTTCTTT.

This sequence joins TRBV11-3 and TRBJ2-3; 8 bases line up with TRBD2. Germline-derived CDR1 and CDR2 are SGHNT and YENEEA. Losses at the gene ends were 5 bases for V and 3 bases for J; bases not matched to a gene: 10. The CDR3 extends over 16 amino acids. The CDR3 bases are TGTGCCAGCAGCACCGGATTAGCGGGGAGTACAGATACGCAGTATTTT. Its protein product is CASSTGLAGSTDTQYF.

The J gene is TRBJ1-2, the V gene TRBV18; the D gene is possibly TRBD1 (6 bases). V shed 4 bases and J shed 5 bases, with 17 bases lying between them. Germline assignment: CDR1 KGHSH and CDR2 LQKENI. The CDR3 is 15 residues long. CDR3 in DNA: TGTGCCAGCTCACTCTCGCCCGGGACATCTTATGGCTACACCTTC. This translates into CASSLSPGTSYGYTF. The full variable domain, completed using reference TRBV18 and TRBJ1-2, is NAGVMQNPRHLVRRRGQEARLRCSPMKGHSHVYWYRQLPEEGLKFMVYLQKENIIDESGMPKERFSAEFPKEGPSILRIQQVVRGDSAAYFCASSLSPGTSYGYTFGSGTRLTVV.

This rearrangement joins TRBV4-3 to TRBJ2-7, with TRBD1 identical over 7 bases. The CDR3 consists of 16 residues. Germline trimming cut 0 bases from V and 0 bases from J; bases unmatched to any gene: 5. The germline CDR1 and CDR2 sequences are LGHNA and YSLEER. DNA of the CDR3: TGCGCCAGCAGCCAAGATCGACAGGGCAGCTCCTACGAGCAGTACTTC. Translating it yields CASSQDRQGSSYEQYF.

The chain uses TRBV4-1 and TRBJ1-4; no clear D. The germline V gene encodes CDR1 MGHRA and CDR2 YSYEKL. V was trimmed by 0 bases and J by 3 bases, leaving 5 bases between them. The CDR3 runs 14 residues. CDR3 DNA sequence: TGCGCCAGCAGCCAAGACAGCCCTAATGAAAAACTGTTTTTT. Translated: CASSQDSPNEKLFF.

This chain connects TRBV11-3 to TRBJ2-1; tentative D call: TRBD1 (5 bases). This CDR3 region has 15 residues. The germline gives CDR1 SGHNT, CDR2 YENEEA. Trimming stripped 1 base from V and 8 bases from J, with 15 bases between. CDR3 residues: CASSLGLGQDDEQFF. In DNA form, the CDR3 reads TGTGCCAGCAGCTTAGGCCTGGGGCAGGATGATGAGCAGTTCTTC.

The V gene is TRBV4-1, the J gene TRBJ2-1, with D possibly called TRBD1 or TRBD2 (5 bases each). Germline V lookup: CDR1 MGHRA, CDR2 YSYEKL. The CDR3 spans 16 residues. The V gene lost 3 bases and the J gene lost 5 bases, with 17 bases spanning the gap. The CDR3 loop is CASSHLGQGVNNEQFF. The CDR3 nucleotides read TGCGCCAGCAGCCATCTGGGCCAGGGAGTCAACAATGAGCAGTTCTTC.

The rearrangement uses TRBV5-1 and TRBJ2-7, with TRBD1 as a possible D gene (6 bases). This CDR3 has 14 amino acids. CDR1 and CDR2 (germline): SGHRS, YFSETQ. The V gene lost 7 bases and the J gene lost 1 base, with 15 bases spanning the gap. The CDR3 DNA sequence: TGCGCCAGCTACTACGAGGGGGTATCCTACGAGCAGTACTTC. Its protein product is CASYYEGVSYEQYF. Variable domain in full (rest from reference TRBV5-1 and TRBJ2-7): KAGVTQTPRYLIKTRGQQVTLSCSPISGHRSVSWYQQTPGQGLQFLFEYFSETQRNKGNFPGRFSGRQFSNSRSEMNVSTLELGDSALYLCASYYEGVSYEQYFGPGTRLTVT.